Given below is one T cell receptor beta chain in context. This sample was included in a study of blood T cell repertoires in COVID-19. Study overall: Italy, Spain and the United States were the sources of the convalescent and acute COVID-19 samples. In each case, the material was cDNA or gDNA derived from T cells, B-cell-depleted T cells, or PBMCs.

Everyone who took part was roughly 18 to 89 years old, and they came from 24 US areas. Cohorts were based on clinical histories the participants reported. Trimming stripped 5 bases from V and 0 bases from J, with 15 bases between. CDR3 size: 16 residues. Germline V gene sequence: CDR1 SNHLY, CDR2 FYNNEI. The table came from immunoSEQ multiplex PCR; TCRdb's copy has only in-frame clones and leaves some out. This table has 300,000 to 500,000 clones, over 75% appearing once. The clonotype was recovered from a woman aged 40-49 years with acute COVID-19. This chain uses TRBV2 with TRBJ2-3, with D possibly matching TRBD1 (5 bases). Specimen: PBMCs or T cells enriched from blood (not recorded which). The CDR3 nucleotides read TGTGCCAGCAGTCCGACAGCGCGTTCTAGCACAGATACGCAGTATTTT. Translating it yields CASSPTARSSTDTQYF.